This passage covers 5 T cell receptor beta chains from one sample sequenced in a study of T-cell memory formation after mild COVID-19. TCRdb used MiXCR to reprocess the 5' RACE reads, holding one entry per CDR3 protein. This table holds roughly 190,000 distinct CDR3 sequences, around 18% found once. Specimen: PBMCs or a T cell subset sorted from them (not recorded which). These receptors were obtained from an adult woman who had mild COVID-19 (a few samples of this study predate the infection). Cell type and time point are not known.

The chain recombines TRBV12-5 with TRBJ2-1; D uncertain. This CDR3 region has 14 residues. Germline V gene data show CDR1 as LGHNT and CDR2 as FRNRAP. Trimming stripped 6 bases from V and 9 bases from J, with 18 bases between. In nucleotides, the CDR3 is TGTGCTAGTGGCCTCAGTGGTGGCCGCAGTGAGCAGTTCTTC. This sequence encodes CASGLSGGRSEQFF.

This clonotype came up a few times. The chain has TRBV2 and TRBJ1-5, with D uncertain. V gave up 0 bases and J gave up 2 bases, with 14 bases separating them. From germline, CDR1 is SNHLY and CDR2 FYNNEI. There are 17 residues in the CDR3. Here the CDR3 DNA reads TGTGCCAGCAGTGAAGCGCTGCGACCCGGGGGCAATCAGCCCCAGCATTTT. Translation gives CASSEALRPGGNQPQHF.

This sequence joins TRBV4-1 and TRBJ1-2; possibly TRBD1 for D (5 bases). This CDR3 region has 15 residues. Trimming stripped 1 base from V and 2 bases from J, with 11 bases between. Germline CDR1 is MGHRA and CDR2 is YSYEKL. The CDR3 sequence is CASSQAPQGNYGYTF. In nucleotides, the CDR3 is TGCGCCAGCAGCCAAGCCCCTCAGGGCAACTATGGCTACACCTTC.

DNA of the CDR3: TGTGCCAGCAGCCCCGGGAGAAGGGGCGGGAGCACAGATACGCAGTATTTT. This sequence encodes CASSPGRRGGSTDTQYF. The chain has TRBV12-3 or TRBV12-4 and TRBJ2-3, with D maybe TRBD2 (6 bases). This CDR3 is built from 17 residues. Trimming removed 6 bases from V and 0 bases from J, with 19 bases in between.

The rearrangement uses TRBV9 and TRBJ2-3, with a weak D call TRBD2 (5 bases). V lost 4 bases to trimming and J lost 2 bases, with 17 bases between them. CDR3 length equals 16 residues. The germline V gene has CDR1 SGDLS and CDR2 YYNGEE. CDR3 in DNA: TGTGCCAGCAGCTCCCCTGGGTCTGGACTCACAGATACGCAGTATTTT. It specifies CASSSPGSGLTDTQYF.